A selection of T cell receptor beta chains follows, all from one sample in a study of T-cell memory formation after mild COVID-19. One entry per CDR3 protein results from TCRdb running MiXCR on the 5' RACE reads. The sample carries hundreds of thousands of distinct CDR3 sequences, approximately 25% recorded once. The sample consisted of PBMCs or a T cell subset sorted from them (not recorded which). The receptors here all came from an adult woman who had mild COVID-19 (a few samples of this study predate the infection). Cell type and time point are not known. The CDR3 runs from the conserved cysteine through the conserved F or W.

J	V	CDR3
TRBJ1-1	TRBV6-5	CASIQGSGTEAFF
TRBJ1-2	TRBV18	CASSLNPSGTGADGYTF
TRBJ1-1	TRBV7-3	CASRQGRNTEAFF
TRBJ2-4	TRBV24-1	CATSDSGGRAKNIQYF
TRBJ1-1	TRBV5-6	CASSPHLTGDLLQYTEAFF
TRBJ2-1	TRBV12-3/TRBV12-4	CASSTAGTRSHNEQFF
TRBJ2-1	TRBV7-6	CASSLDFVSSYNEQFF
TRBJ2-7	TRBV5-1	CASSATGLSSYEQYF
TRBJ1-2	TRBV4-1	CASSQGGLRDRALNYGYTF
TRBJ2-1	TRBV24-1	CATSESGTLQGQFF
TRBJ2-6	TRBV6-2/TRBV6-3	CASTMGGTGANVLTF
TRBJ2-7	TRBV24-1	CATSDSGVGAYEQYF
TRBJ2-1	TRBV5-1	CASSLVSGRYNEQFF
TRBJ2-7	TRBV18	CASSPWSLTNAYEQYF
TRBJ2-1	TRBV7-2	CASSLGGATNEQFF
TRBJ2-2	TRBV9	CASSGTGANTGELFF
TRBJ1-1	TRBV20-1	CSARDLVQGYTEAFF
TRBJ2-5	TRBV4-1	CASSQRGLAGGYQETQYF
TRBJ2-3	TRBV7-9	CASSEGTSGTTDTQYF
TRBJ1-2	TRBV27	CASSLSFIHRGNYGYTF
TRBJ2-1	TRBV4-1	CASSHPTSGLYNEQFF
TRBJ2-7	TRBV7-9	CASSSGQGQREQYF
TRBJ1-2	TRBV5-5	CASSPGGAWSVPYGYTF
TRBJ1-2	TRBV5-1	CASSRDPDYGYTF
TRBJ2-1	TRBV3-1	CASSQDSLAGVHNEQFF